This entry lists 28 T cell receptor beta chains sequenced from one sample in a study of cytomegalovirus exposure and HLA in healthy donors. Primers included in the PCR were 60 Vbeta and 13 Jbeta primers. Clones were sequenced by immunoSEQ multiplex PCR, and TCRdb holds only the in-frame ones, with some missing. The data hold about 240,000 clones, with over 70% observed a single time. Source material: PBMCs. These receptors were taken from a woman between 55 and 75 years old in good health and CMV-seropositive.

The chain employs TRBV28 and TRBJ1-2, with TRBD1 matching over 7 bases. The length of the CDR3 is 13 residues. Per the germline V gene, CDR1 is MDHEN and CDR2 is SYDVKM. V lost 11 bases to trimming and J lost 5 bases; unmatched junction nucleotides: 11. CDR3 residues: CACSGGLYYGYTF. As DNA, the CDR3 is TGTGCCTGTTCAGGGGGGCTTTATTATGGCTACACCTTC.

The chain carries TRBV6-5 and TRBJ2-7, with 7 bases fitting TRBD1. Germline CDR1 MNHEY, CDR2 SVGAGI. V lost 2 bases, J lost 3 bases, and 10 bases stayed unmatched. The CDR3 runs to 16 residues. CDR3: CASSYTTGALIYEQYF. CDR3 bases: TGTGCCAGCAGTTACACCACAGGGGCCCTTATCTACGAGCAGTACTTC.

This chain joins TRBV5-4 and TRBJ2-3, with D tentatively TRBD1 (5 bases). Germline V lookup: CDR1 SGHNT, CDR2 YYREEE (reference sequence). The V end was cut by 3 bases, the J end by 2 bases, with 13 bases between. The CDR3 covers 15 residues. The CDR3 DNA sequence: TGTGCCAGCAGCTCCCACGCGACAGCCACAGATACGCAGTATTTT. It encodes CASSSHATATDTQYF.

The CDR3 DNA is TGTGCCAGCAGCTTGGAGAGGGTTAGGAACACTGAAGCTTTCTTT. This gives the protein CASSLERVRNTEAFF. The chain carries TRBV5-5 and TRBJ1-1; D gene uncertain. V lost 0 bases and J 1 base, leaving 10 bases between the germline ends. Per germline, CDR1 SGHKS and CDR2 YYEKEE (reference sequence). This CDR3 comprises 15 residues. The full variable domain, rest sourced from reference TRBV5-5 and TRBJ1-1, is DAGVTQSPTHLIKTRGQQVTLRCSPISGHKSVSWYQQVLGQGPQFIFQYYEKEERGRGNFPDRFSARQFPNYSSELNVNALLLGDSALYLCASSLERVRNTEAFFGQGTRLTVV.

This chain joins TRBV18 and TRBJ2-1; 8 nucleotides match TRBD2. CDR3 length equals 15 residues. Germline-derived CDR1 and CDR2 are KGHSH and LQKENI. J lost 5 bases, V lost 2 bases, and 5 bases had no gene match. The CDR3 is CASSPRTGGDNEQFF. The CDR3 bases are TGTGCCAGCTCACCAAGAACCGGGGGGGACAATGAGCAGTTCTTC.

This clone was found a few times. This chain joins TRBV10-2 and TRBJ2-5, with D possibly TRBD1 on 5 matching bases. Germline assignment: CDR1 WSHSY and CDR2 SAAADI. This CDR3 has 13 amino acids. Trimming cost V 5 bases and J 1 base, with 8 bases left between them. In nucleotides, the CDR3 is TGCGCCAGCAGTACCAGGGCCCAAGAGACCCAGTACTTC. Amino acid sequence: CASSTRAQETQYF.

The rearrangement uses TRBV19 and TRBJ2-1, with D perhaps TRBD1 (6 bases). CDR3 length: 14 amino acids. Per germline, CDR1 LNHDA and CDR2 SQIVND (reference sequence). Trimming removed 3 bases at V and 9 bases at J, with 15 bases between. DNA for the CDR3: TGTGCCAGTAGTATCGGCAGGGGTGAAGGTGAGCAGTTCTTC. It is translated as CASSIGRGEGEQFF.

The chain combines TRBV5-1 with TRBJ1-1; D is possibly TRBD1 (5 bases). The V gene lost 0 bases and the J gene lost 6 bases, with 12 bases spanning the gap. There are 14 residues in the CDR3. CDR1 is SGHRS, CDR2 YFSETQ, per germline. The CDR3 DNA sequence: TGCGCCAGCAGCTTGGACGGGACGGGAGCTGAAGCTTTCTTT. This sequence encodes CASSLDGTGAEAFF.

The V gene is TRBV5-4, the J gene TRBJ1-6, with 8 bases that match TRBD1. The germline gives CDR1 SGHNT, CDR2 YYREEE (reference sequence). V lost 7 bases and J lost 3; bases outside the gene matches: 6. This CDR3 is built from 15 residues. This chain's CDR3 is CASHAGGYYNSPLHF. CDR3 nucleotide sequence: TGTGCCAGCCACGCAGGGGGCTACTATAATTCACCCCTCCACTTT.

This clone was detected a few times. CDR3 protein: CASSFRNLGENTEAFF. In nucleotides, the CDR3 is TGTGCCAGCAGCTTTCGGAACCTAGGAGAAAACACTGAAGCTTTCTTT. J is TRBJ1-1 and V is TRBV4-2; no definite D call. Germline V gene data show CDR1 as LGHNA and CDR2 as YNFKEQ. The ends were cut back, 5 bases at V and 2 bases at J, with 18 bases in the middle. CDR3 size: 16 residues.

The rearrangement links TRBV28 to TRBJ1-2; TRBD1 matches at 7 bases. Looked up from germline, CDR1 is MDHEN and CDR2 is SYDVKM. CDR3 size: 13 residues. With 5 bases clipped from V and 13 bases from J, the junction kept 13 bases outside the gene matches. CDR3 bases: TGTGCCAGCAGTCCCCCCCGACAGGGCCTCGGCACCTTC. Translated: CASSPPRQGLGTF.

V gene TRBV6-1 combines with J gene TRBJ1-3, with a weak D call TRBD1 (5 bases). Germline CDR1 is MNHNS and CDR2 is SASEGT. V was shortened by 2 bases and J by 0 bases, with 8 bases between the two germline ends. CDR3 length: 15 residues. CDR3: CASSETRGSGNTIYF. The CDR3 region has the DNA TGTGCCAGCAGTGAAACAAGGGGCTCTGGAAACACCATATATTTT.

V is TRBV11-2 and J is TRBJ2-2, with D perhaps TRBD2 (6 bases). Trimming removed 1 base from V and 4 bases from J, with 10 bases in between. The germline V gene has CDR1 SGHAT and CDR2 FQNNGV. There are 15 residues in the CDR3. CDR3 sequence: CASSLAGELTGELFF. Written as DNA, the CDR3 is TGTGCCAGCAGCTTAGCGGGAGAGCTCACCGGGGAGCTGTTTTTT.

This sequence joins TRBV29-1 and TRBJ2-7, with D perhaps TRBD2 (5 bases). The CDR3 is 16 amino acids. Germline CDR1 is SQVTM and CDR2 is ANQGSEA. With 1 base removed from V and 2 bases from J, the gap between germline ends came to 18 bases. CDR3 loop: CSVEGVFGGRTYEQYF. CDR3 bases: TGCAGCGTTGAAGGGGTTTTTGGCGGGCGAACCTACGAGCAGTACTTC.

The chain carries TRBV6-6 and TRBJ2-3, with TRBD1 matching 8 bases. Germline-derived CDR1 and CDR2 are MNHNY and SVGAGI (reference sequence). V lost 6 bases and J lost 6; bases outside the gene matches: 11. The CDR3 length is 15 residues. The CDR3 sequence: CASRSGQAAGDTQYF. The CDR3 DNA is TGTGCCAGCAGGTCGGGACAGGCCGCAGGGGATACGCAGTATTTT.

V and J are TRBV11-2 and TRBJ1-1; maybe TRBD1 (5 bases). Trimming stripped 1 base from V and 4 bases from J, with 10 bases between. This CDR3 is 14 amino acids long. The germline V gene encodes CDR1 SGHAT and CDR2 FQNNGV. CDR3 region: CASSLGGSPTEAFF. The CDR3 nucleotides are TGTGCCAGCAGCTTAGGGGGCAGCCCCACTGAAGCTTTCTTT.

V and J are TRBV19 and TRBJ1-2; a possible D gene is TRBD1 (5 bases). The ends were cut back, 1 base at V and 6 bases at J, with 15 bases in the middle. The germline V gene has CDR1 LNHDA and CDR2 SQIVND (reference sequence). The CDR3 runs to 15 residues. The CDR3 protein is CASSIVEGIGNGYTF. The CDR3 DNA follows: TGTGCCAGTAGTATAGTGGAGGGGATTGGAAATGGCTACACCTTC.

The CDR3 region is CASSPPTGGSSGYTF. The CDR3 bases are TGTGCCAGCTCACCACCGACAGGGGGCTCATCTGGCTACACCTTC. The rearrangement links TRBV18 to TRBJ1-2; 10 bases fit TRBD1. Losses at the gene ends were 0 bases for V and 7 bases for J; bases not matched to a gene: 5. The germline CDR1 and CDR2 sequences are KGHSH and LQKENI. The CDR3 spans 15 residues. The variable domain in full, with the rest retrieved from reference TRBV18 and TRBJ1-2, is NAGVMQNPRHLVRRRGQEARLRCSPMKGHSHVYWYRQLPEEGLKFMVYLQKENIIDESGMPKERFSAEFPKEGPSILRIQQVVRGDSAAYFCASSPPTGGSSGYTFGSGTRLTVV.

This clone was observed a single time. The chain recombines TRBV9 with TRBJ1-4; D is possibly TRBD1 (6 bases). V shed 4 bases and J shed 8 bases, with 18 bases lying between them. CDR1 SGDLS and CDR2 YYNGEE come from the germline V gene. The CDR3 is 15 amino acids. The CDR3 DNA sequence: TGTGCCAGCAGCCCCCAACAGGGAAGTGGAGAAAAACTGTTTTTT. This encodes CASSPQQGSGEKLFF.

This clone was found a few times. The chain uses TRBV15 and TRBJ1-2; weak D call: TRBD1 (5 bases). Germline V CDR1 and CDR2: LNHNV, YYDKDF (reference sequence). This CDR3 has 15 amino acids. Trimming left V 1 base short and J 9 bases short, with 18 bases between. CDR3 sequence reads: CATSRGQINTSRYTF. In DNA, the CDR3 is TGTGCCACCAGCAGAGGACAGATCAACACCTCGCGCTACACCTTC.

By sample share, this clone is medium-sized. This rearrangement joins TRBV27 to TRBJ2-2; D unclear. Per germline, CDR1 MNHEY and CDR2 SMNVEV (reference sequence). This CDR3 spans 12 amino acids. The V end lost 6 bases, the J end lost 4 bases, and 6 bases lay between the germline ends. CDR3 sequence: CASSPPTGELFF. CDR3 nucleotide sequence: TGTGCCAGCAGCCCTCCCACCGGGGAGCTGTTTTTT.

The table lists this clone with a few counts. V gene TRBV11-2 combines with J gene TRBJ2-7; tentative D call: TRBD2 (6 bases). This CDR3 comprises 12 residues. Germline V CDR1 and CDR2: SGHAT, FQNNGV. Deletions cut 5 bases from V and 7 bases from J, with 12 bases between. The CDR3 coding sequence is TGTGCCAGCAGCCCGCGACTAGGAGAGCAGTACTTC. It yields the protein CASSPRLGEQYF.

CDR3 nucleotides: TGTGCCAGCAGCTTCGACGGGGGGAAAGCTTTCTTT. Translating it yields CASSFDGGKAFF. This chain links TRBV7-9 with TRBJ1-1; the D gene is possibly TRBD1 (5 bases). The ends were cut back, 3 bases at V and 9 bases at J, with 11 bases in the middle. The CDR3 loop spans 12 amino acids. CDR1 is SEHNR, CDR2 FQNEAQ, per germline (reference sequence).

The V call is TRBV5-1, the J call TRBJ1-1; 7 bases match TRBD1. V was pared by 4 bases and J by 1 base, with 4 bases of the junction left unmatched. This CDR3 region has 14 residues. Per the germline V gene, CDR1 is SGHRS and CDR2 is YFSETQ. The CDR3: CASSLGTANTEAFF. The CDR3 nucleotides read TGCGCCAGCAGCCTCGGGACAGCGAACACTGAAGCTTTCTTT.

The chain uses TRBV5-1 and TRBJ2-3, with 9 bases fitting TRBD2. CDR1 is SGHRS, CDR2 YFSETQ, per germline. The CDR3 sequence is 19 residues long. J was trimmed by 0 bases and V by 0 bases; bases with no gene match: 11. CDR3 bases: TGCGCCAGCAGCTTGGGCTTAGCGGGAGCAGCGGGGAGCACAGATACGCAGTATTTT. Encoded protein: CASSLGLAGAAGSTDTQYF.

J is TRBJ1-4 and V is TRBV19; 9 bases agree with TRBD1. This CDR3 has 14 amino acids. Trimming cost V 8 bases and J 4 bases; bases outside gene matches: 5. CDR1 is LNHDA and CDR2 is SQIVND in the germline V gene (reference sequence). The CDR3 bases are TGTGCCAGTGCCACGGGACAGGGTAATGAAAAACTGTTTTTT. This sequence encodes CASATGQGNEKLFF.

The chain recombines TRBV7-8 with TRBJ1-2, with 8 bases lining up with TRBD1. V dropped 11 bases and J dropped 1; count of bases not matched to a gene: 9. This CDR3 spans 14 amino acids. CDR1 and CDR2 (germline): SGHVS, FQNEAQ. CDR3 sequence (DNA): TGTGCCTCCTCTCGGACAGGGAATAACTATGGCTACACCTTC. Its protein product is CASSRTGNNYGYTF.

The CDR3 DNA reads as TGTGCCTGGAGTGGGGGGCCCGGGAATGAAAAACTGTTTTTT. It is translated as CAWSGGPGNEKLFF. The chain has TRBV30 and TRBJ1-4; a weak D match, TRBD1 (6 bases). From germline, CDR1 is GTSNPN and CDR2 SVGIG (reference sequence). V was pared by 1 base and J by 5 bases, with 11 bases between. The CDR3 spans 14 residues.